This T cell receptor (beta chain) was recovered during a study of long-term antiretroviral therapy in people with HIV (dated by TCRdb to between 2021 and 2023). Background on the whole study: The earliest samples were collected approximately a decade before the 2015 WHO recommendation for immediate ART, a period when ART was typically delayed until CD4 counts fell. A total of 192 cryopreserved PBMC samples came from roughly 30 adults with confirmed HIV infection and were collected serially over a mean of approximately six years (range 1-12). Of the roughly 27 participants with HIV, ten to eleven were female. No cross-contamination during QIAcube processing was seen in test extractions of a monoclonal T-cell line run alongside about 33 polyclonal samples. This retrospective serial study examined whether starting ART and sustained HIV suppression were associated with changes in the composition and diversity of the TRB repertoire in peripheral blood. Paper-wide results and their limitations: ART initiation was associated with a significant increase in TRB diversity, but diversity stayed significantly below transplant donor controls even after long-term ART. Expanded TRB clones identified before ART initiation dominated the repertoire across all time points, though the dominance fluctuated and decreased in many PLHIV after ART. Because pre-ART samples had limited cell numbers, profiling was done on unsorted PBMC rather than on sorted CD4+ and CD8+ T cells. The samples span the years 2004 to 2017, and the ART regimens used may be less effective than current regimens. Because PBMC availability was limited, only the TCR beta chain was sequenced, with no alpha chain pairing. Narrower CDR3 length ranges were observed in HIV repertoires than in controls, and an antigen-experienced repertoire with only a slight naive shift after ART was suggested by the network structure. No data were available on ART adherence, viral resistance or therapy changes, limiting inferences about post-ART repertoire changes.

Of note for this clone: It has no known antigen specificity. Per-base qualities were not stored, and no clone one base away is much larger.

Participants were included only if at least one PBMC sample before ART initiation and at least two post-ART samples were available. Every participant with HIV received treatment in the United States of America. Before DNA extraction, cryopreserved samples of roughly 0.9-10 million PBMC were thawed and then washed. At the time of the earliest PBMC sample, participants with HIV were aged between 23 and 54 years. Each participant contributed PBMC samples from 1-4 timepoints before ART initiation and 2-8 timepoints after ART initiation, with a median of 7 samples. For every participant, serial HIV viral load, CD4+ T-cell count, ART history and demographic data were obtained. A Qiagen kit on a QIAcube was used to extract genomic DNA from unsorted PBMC, with samples processed in batches of 12. Sequencing of the TRB variable region was done with the immunoSEQ hsTCRB v3.0 assay at survey level resolution. The target sequencing depth for TRB was about 40,000-55,000 T-cell genomes per sample. Pooled TRB libraries were sequenced on an Illumina MiSeq with a v3 150-cycle kit. Per the authors' processing: Analysis of repertoires was carried out in R inside a reproducible Nextflow workflow spanning QC, data transformation and analysis. LymphoSeq2, an R package for exploring AIRR-Seq data, was used to implement the custom analyses. After excluding a few samples that yielded fewer than 5000 total TRB sequences, some 180 HIV repertoires remained for analysis. Among the 170 to 200 HIV repertoires that were kept, 59 were collected before ART initiation and 120 to 140 were collected after ART initiation. Repertoires were downsampled to 5000 TRB nucleotide sequences, and summary statistics were averaged over 100 downsampling iterations. The analysis kept only TRB sequences whose CDR3 regions were at least seven amino acids long. Diversity was assessed using a clonality score derived from Shannon entropy and using the Gini coefficient. In the repertoire networks, any two of the top 5000 CDR3 amino acid sequences were linked whenever the two sequences differed by an edit distance of one. GLIPH2 predicted antigen specificity groups and MHC restriction for TRB CDR3 amino acid sequences. To flag known CMV, EBV, HIV or tissue antigen associations, CDR3 amino acid sequences were matched against VDJdb and McPAS-TCR. Pre-ART, post-ART and control groups were compared with Wilcoxon signed-rank tests and Holm-Bonferroni correction. Imported from immuneACCESS, the table was reduced by TCRdb to in-frame sequences with V and J called. These copies leave out some clones; in studies compared against another copy, an unresolved V gene accounts for under half, and the cause of the remainder is not known. V and J calls and clone size are given by that table; D and trimming were obtained from the DNA. In this sample the table shows about 16,000 clones, 60% to 80% of which occur a single time. The ten largest clones represent more than 14% of the sample.

Trimmed from V: 4 bases; trimmed from J: 5 bases; junction bases lacking a gene match: 10. Taken from the germline V gene (reference sequence), the CDR1 and CDR2 loops are GTSNPN and SVGIG. The CDR3, cysteine through phenylalanine, is 14 amino acids long. The CDR3 DNA has 42 bases and is translated from base 1. The source of this sequence is a woman between 45 and 65 years old with HIV. The sequenced sample was unsorted PBMCs, obtained 1.5 years before starting antiretroviral therapy. The chain is made from TRBV30 and TRBJ2-7; 8 middle bases align to TRBD1. The CDR3 amino acid sequence is: CAWKTGTGSHEQYF. The sequenced DNA is TGTGCCTGGAAAACCGGGACAGGATCCCACGAGCAGTACTTC.